What follows are 10 T cell receptor beta chains derived from one specimen sequenced in a study of PD-L1 blockade in urothelial cancer. Sequencing used immunoSEQ multiplex PCR; TCRdb keeps in-frame clones, though not all of them. The repertoire consists of 80,000 to 100,000 clones, with 82% occurring once and the leading ten covering over 7.5%. Sequencing used PBMCs, obtained around atezolizumab (anti-PD-L1) treatment. These receptors all come from a man in his 70s with urothelial cancer.

V and J are TRBV5-6 and TRBJ2-1; 7 bases align to TRBD2. After removal of 4 bases from V and 6 bases from J, the junction contained 19 bases not matched to a gene. Germline V gives CDR1 SGHDT, CDR2 YYEEEE. This CDR3 region has 18 residues. The CDR3 spells CASSPPEGLADQLNEQFF. As DNA, the CDR3 is TGTGCCAGCAGCCCCCCAGAGGGGCTAGCGGACCAACTCAATGAGCAGTTCTTC.

The genes are TRBV2 and TRBJ2-1, with D possibly TRBD2 on 7 matching bases. Germline V gene data show CDR1 as SNHLY and CDR2 as FYNNEI. Trimming stripped 1 base from V and 6 bases from J, with 13 bases between. The CDR3 runs to 15 residues. The CDR3 region has the DNA TGTGCCAGCAGTGAAGGAGGGGGGGTTGCCAATGAGCAGTTCTTC. It yields the protein CASSEGGGVANEQFF.

The rearrangement links TRBV11-3 to TRBJ2-1, with 10 bases aligning to TRBD2. J gave up 1 base and V 5 bases, and 5 bases lay outside the gene matches. CDR1 is SGHNT and CDR2 is YENEEA in the germline V gene. The CDR3 is 16 residues long. CDR3 in amino acids: CASSPRTSGSYNEQFF. In nucleotides, the CDR3 is TGTGCCAGCAGCCCCCGGACTAGCGGTTCCTACAATGAGCAGTTCTTC.

This sequence joins TRBV29-1 and TRBJ1-5, with D perhaps matching TRBD1 (6 bases). V gave up 4 bases and J gave up 4 bases, with 11 bases separating them. Germline V gene data show CDR1 as SQVTM and CDR2 as ANQGSEA. The CDR3 is 13 amino acids. CDR3 region: CSVVTGHNQPQHF. The CDR3 bases are TGCAGCGTTGTCACAGGGCATAATCAGCCCCAGCATTTT.

The chain links TRBV5-1 to TRBJ2-7; D remains ambiguous. This CDR3 has 11 amino acids. The V and J ends lost 0 bases and 7 bases respectively, with 5 bases between them. Looked up from germline, CDR1 is SGHRS and CDR2 is YFSETQ. The DNA of the CDR3 is TGCGCCAGCAGCTTGGCCCGTGAGCAGTACTTC. Protein product: CASSLAREQYF.

This clone was seen only a few times. The rearrangement links TRBV2 to TRBJ1-6, with D unresolved. Trimming pared 6 bases from V and 0 bases from J, leaving 6 bases between. Per germline, CDR1 SNHLY and CDR2 FYNNEI. The CDR3 has 14 amino acids. Here the CDR3 reads CASRDSSYNSPLHF. In nucleotides, the CDR3 is TGTGCCAGCAGAGATAGCTCCTATAATTCACCCCTCCACTTT.

This sequence joins TRBV5-4 and TRBJ1-2; no clear D. V lost 3 bases and J lost 7, with 13 bases in between. Germline lookup yields CDR1 SGHNT and CDR2 YYREEE (reference sequence). The CDR3 totals 13 residues. CDR3 nucleotide sequence: TGTGCCAGCAGCTCCTACGGGGTCGGTGGCTACACCTTC. Its translation is CASSSYGVGGYTF.

The genes are TRBV11-3 and TRBJ1-1; D unclear. The length of the CDR3 is 14 residues. Germline V gene data show CDR1 as SGHNT and CDR2 as YENEEA. Trimming took off 5 bases at V and 2 bases at J, with 12 bases between the two ends. The CDR3 DNA reads TGTGCCAGCAGCACAACAGCGGTTAACACTGAAGCTTTCTTT. It encodes CASSTTAVNTEAFF. Full variable domain (outside the CDR3, taken from reference TRBV11-3 and TRBJ1-1): EAGVVQSPRYKIIEKKQPVAFWCNPISGHNTLYWYLQNLGQGPELLIRYENEEAVDDSQLPKDRFSAERLKGVDSTLKIQPAELGDSAVYLCASSTTAVNTEAFFGQGTRLTVV.

The V gene is TRBV29-1, the J gene TRBJ1-3, with D possibly TRBD1 on 5 matching bases. The CDR3 extends over 14 amino acids. The ends were cut back, 3 bases at V and 2 bases at J, with 11 bases in the middle. Per germline, CDR1 SQVTM and CDR2 ANQGSEA. The CDR3 reads CSVDQGKAGNTIYF. The CDR3 DNA reads TGCAGCGTTGACCAGGGCAAGGCTGGAAACACCATATATTTT.

The rearrangement uses TRBV9 and TRBJ2-2; D is possibly TRBD2 (6 bases). Germline CDR1 is SGDLS and CDR2 is YYNGEE. The CDR3 has 16 residues. With 0 bases removed from V and 2 bases from J, the gap between germline ends came to 11 bases. CDR3 sequence reads: CASSVVAGFNTGELFF. CDR3 DNA: TGTGCCAGCAGCGTAGTGGCGGGGTTTAACACCGGGGAGCTGTTTTTT. Complete variable domain (other parts from reference TRBV9 and TRBJ2-2): DSGVTQTPKHLITATGQRVTLRCSPRSGDLSVYWYQQSLDQGLQFLIQYYNGEERAKGNILERFSAQQFPDLHSELNLSSLELGDSALYFCASSVVAGFNTGELFFGEGSRLTVL.